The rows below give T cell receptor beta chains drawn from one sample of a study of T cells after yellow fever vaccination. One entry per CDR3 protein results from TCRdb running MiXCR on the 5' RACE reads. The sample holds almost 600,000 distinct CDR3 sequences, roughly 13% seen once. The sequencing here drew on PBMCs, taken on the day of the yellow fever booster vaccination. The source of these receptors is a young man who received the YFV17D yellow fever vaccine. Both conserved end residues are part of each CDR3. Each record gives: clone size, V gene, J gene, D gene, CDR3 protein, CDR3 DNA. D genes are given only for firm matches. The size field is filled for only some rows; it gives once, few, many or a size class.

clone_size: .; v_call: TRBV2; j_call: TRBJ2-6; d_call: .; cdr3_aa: CASRTSSGANVLTF; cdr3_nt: TGTGCCAGCAGGACGAGCTCTGGGGCCAACGTCCTGACTTTC
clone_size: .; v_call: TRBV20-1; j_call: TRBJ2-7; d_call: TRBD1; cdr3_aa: CSATDRGLEQYF; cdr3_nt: TGCAGTGCTACTGACAGGGGCCTCGAGCAGTACTTC
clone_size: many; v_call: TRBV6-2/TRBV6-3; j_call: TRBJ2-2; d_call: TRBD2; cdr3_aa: CASSYPSGRASGELFF; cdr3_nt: TGTGCCAGCAGTTACCCCAGCGGGAGGGCCTCCGGGGAGCTGTTTTTT
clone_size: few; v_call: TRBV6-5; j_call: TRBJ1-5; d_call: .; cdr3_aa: CASSSVGQPQHF; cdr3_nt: TGTGCCAGCAGTTCCGTGGGACAGCCCCAGCATTTT
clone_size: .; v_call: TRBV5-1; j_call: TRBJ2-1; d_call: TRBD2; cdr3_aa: CASSDSGSSSYNEQFF; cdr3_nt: TGCGCCAGCAGTGATAGCGGGTCCAGCTCCTACAATGAGCAGTTCTTC
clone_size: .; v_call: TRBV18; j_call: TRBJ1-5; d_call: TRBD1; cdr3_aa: CASSPRTGGLDQPQHF; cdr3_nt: TGTGCCAGCTCACCTCGGACAGGGGGATTGGATCAGCCCCAGCATTTT
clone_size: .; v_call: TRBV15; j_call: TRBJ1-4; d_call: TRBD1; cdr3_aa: CATSPTGTAREKLFF; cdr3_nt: TGTGCCACCAGCCCCACCGGGACAGCGCGAGAAAAACTGTTTTTT
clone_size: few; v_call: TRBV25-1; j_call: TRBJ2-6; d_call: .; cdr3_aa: CASSPARSGNVLTF; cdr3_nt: TGTGCCAGCAGTCCGGCCCGGTCGGGCAACGTCCTGACTTTC
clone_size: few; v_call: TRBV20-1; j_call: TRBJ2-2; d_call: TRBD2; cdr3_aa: CSAGGAGGSNTGELFF; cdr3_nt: TGCAGTGCTGGTGGGGCGGGAGGTTCGAACACCGGGGAGCTGTTTTTT
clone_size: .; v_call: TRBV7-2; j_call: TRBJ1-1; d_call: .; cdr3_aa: CASSFTSNTEAFF; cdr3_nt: TGTGCCAGCAGCTTTACATCGAACACTGAAGCTTTCTTT
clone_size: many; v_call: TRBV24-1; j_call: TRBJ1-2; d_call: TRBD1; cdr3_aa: CATPVKGQGDGYTF; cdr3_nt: TGTGCCACCCCCGTGAAGGGACAGGGCGACGGCTACACCTTC
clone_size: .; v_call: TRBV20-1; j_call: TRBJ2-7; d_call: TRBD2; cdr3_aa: CSASTLRDYVLYEQYF; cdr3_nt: TGCAGTGCTAGTACCCTTCGGGACTACGTTCTTTACGAGCAGTACTTC
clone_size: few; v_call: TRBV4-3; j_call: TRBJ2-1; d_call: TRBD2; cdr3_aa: CASSQAGGVRYNEQFF; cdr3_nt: TGCGCCAGCAGCCAAGCGGGAGGAGTGCGGTACAATGAGCAGTTCTTC
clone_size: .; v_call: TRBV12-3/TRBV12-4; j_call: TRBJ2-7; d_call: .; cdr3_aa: CASSLAGVGRQYF; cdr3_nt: TGTGCCAGCAGTTTAGCGGGAGTTGGCCGCCAGTACTTC
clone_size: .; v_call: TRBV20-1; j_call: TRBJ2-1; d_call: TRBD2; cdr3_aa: CSARILAGPPTSSYNEQFF; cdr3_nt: TGCAGTGCTAGAATTTTAGCGGGTCCACCAACTAGCTCCTACAATGAGCAGTTCTTC
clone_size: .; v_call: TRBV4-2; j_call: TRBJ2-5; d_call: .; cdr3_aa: CASSQSGLETQYF; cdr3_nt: TGTGCCAGCAGCCAAAGCGGGTTGGAGACCCAGTACTTC
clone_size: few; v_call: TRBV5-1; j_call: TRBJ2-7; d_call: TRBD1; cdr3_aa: CASSAGGSYEQYF; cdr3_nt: TGCGCCAGCAGCGCAGGGGGATCCTACGAGCAGTACTTC
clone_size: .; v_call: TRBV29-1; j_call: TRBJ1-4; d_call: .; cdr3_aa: CSVEVWSRDNEKLFF; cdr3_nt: TGCAGCGTTGAAGTCTGGAGCCGGGATAATGAAAAACTGTTTTTT
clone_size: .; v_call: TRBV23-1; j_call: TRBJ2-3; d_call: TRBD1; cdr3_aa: CASSQRQGTDTQYF; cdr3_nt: TGCGCCAGCAGTCAAAGACAGGGAACAGATACGCAGTATTTT
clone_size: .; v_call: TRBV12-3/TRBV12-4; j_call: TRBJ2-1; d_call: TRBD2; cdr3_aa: CASSLGLAGFIGEQFF; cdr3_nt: TGTGCCAGCAGTTTAGGGTTAGCGGGTTTCATTGGGGAGCAGTTCTTC
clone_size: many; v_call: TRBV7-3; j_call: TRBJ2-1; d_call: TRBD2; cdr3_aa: CASSSTSGPYNEQFF; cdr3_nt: TGTGCCAGCAGCTCGACTAGCGGTCCCTACAATGAGCAGTTCTTC
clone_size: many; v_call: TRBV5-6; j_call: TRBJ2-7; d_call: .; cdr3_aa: CASSYEYEQYF; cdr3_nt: TGTGCCAGCAGCTATGAATACGAGCAGTACTTC
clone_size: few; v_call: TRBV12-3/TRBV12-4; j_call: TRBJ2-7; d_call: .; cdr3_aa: CASSRSTVRLGEQYF; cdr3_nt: TGTGCCAGCAGCAGATCGACAGTTCGGCTCGGCGAGCAGTACTTC
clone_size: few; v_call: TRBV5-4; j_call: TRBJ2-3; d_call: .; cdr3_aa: CASSLTRSTDTQYF; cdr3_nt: TGTGCCAGCTCATTGACAAGGAGCACAGATACGCAGTATTTT
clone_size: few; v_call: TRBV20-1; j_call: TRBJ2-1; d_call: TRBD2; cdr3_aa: CSARGVAGGKYNEQFF; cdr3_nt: TGCAGTGCTAGGGGGGTAGCGGGAGGGAAATACAATGAGCAGTTCTTC